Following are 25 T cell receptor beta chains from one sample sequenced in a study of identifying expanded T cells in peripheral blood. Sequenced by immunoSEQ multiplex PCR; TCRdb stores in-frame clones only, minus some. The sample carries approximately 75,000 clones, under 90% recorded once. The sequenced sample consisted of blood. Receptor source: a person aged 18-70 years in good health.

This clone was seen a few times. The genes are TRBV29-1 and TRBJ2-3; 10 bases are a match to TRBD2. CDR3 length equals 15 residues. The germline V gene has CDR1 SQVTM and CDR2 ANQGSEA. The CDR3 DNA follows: TGCACCGGGACTAGCGACCCCCAAGGCGCAGATACGCAGTATTTT. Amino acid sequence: CTGTSDPQGADTQYF.

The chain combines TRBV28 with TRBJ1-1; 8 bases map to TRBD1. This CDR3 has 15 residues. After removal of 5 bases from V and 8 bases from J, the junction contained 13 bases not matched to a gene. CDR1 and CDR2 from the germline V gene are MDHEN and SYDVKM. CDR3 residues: CASSIRGRRLTEAFF. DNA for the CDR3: TGTGCCAGCAGTATCAGGGGGCGCCGTTTGACCGAAGCTTTCTTT.

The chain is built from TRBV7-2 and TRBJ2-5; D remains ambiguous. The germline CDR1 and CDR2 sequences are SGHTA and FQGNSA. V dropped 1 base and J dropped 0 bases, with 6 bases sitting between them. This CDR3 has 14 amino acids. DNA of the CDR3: TGTGCCAGCAGCTTAGTTGGCTACCAAGAGACCCAGTACTTC. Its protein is CASSLVGYQETQYF.

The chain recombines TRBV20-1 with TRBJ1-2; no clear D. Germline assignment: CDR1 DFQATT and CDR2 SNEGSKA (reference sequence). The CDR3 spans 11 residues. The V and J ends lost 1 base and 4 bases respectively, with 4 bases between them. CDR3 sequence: CSARGGYGYTF. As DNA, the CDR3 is TGCAGTGCTAGAGGAGGCTATGGCTACACCTTC.

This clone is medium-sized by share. The CDR3 here is CASSTRQGGNQPQHF. Here the CDR3 DNA reads TGTGCCAGCAGCACCCGACAGGGAGGAAATCAGCCCCAGCATTTT. The rearrangement joins TRBV7-2 to TRBJ1-5, with 7 bases identical to TRBD1. Germline trimming cut 5 bases from V and 4 bases from J; bases unmatched to any gene: 8. The CDR3 sequence is 15 residues long. Germline CDR1 SGHTA, CDR2 FQGNSA.

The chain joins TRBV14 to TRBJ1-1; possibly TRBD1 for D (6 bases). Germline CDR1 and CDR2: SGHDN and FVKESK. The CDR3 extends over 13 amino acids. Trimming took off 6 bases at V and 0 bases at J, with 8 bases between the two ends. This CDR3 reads CASRRDMNTEAFF. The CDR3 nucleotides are TGTGCCAGCAGACGGGACATGAACACTGAAGCTTTCTTT.

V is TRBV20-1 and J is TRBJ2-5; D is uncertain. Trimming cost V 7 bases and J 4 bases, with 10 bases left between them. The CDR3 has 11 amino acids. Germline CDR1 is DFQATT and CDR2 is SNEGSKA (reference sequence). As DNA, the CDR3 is TGCAGTGGGGCGGTTTCAGAGACCCAGTACTTC. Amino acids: CSGAVSETQYF.

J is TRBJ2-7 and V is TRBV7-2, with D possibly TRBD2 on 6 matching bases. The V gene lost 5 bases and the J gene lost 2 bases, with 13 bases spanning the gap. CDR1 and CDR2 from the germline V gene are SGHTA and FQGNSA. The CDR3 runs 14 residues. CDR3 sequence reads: CASSGGSGAYEQYF. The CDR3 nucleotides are TGTGCCAGCAGCGGAGGTAGCGGAGCCTACGAGCAGTACTTC.

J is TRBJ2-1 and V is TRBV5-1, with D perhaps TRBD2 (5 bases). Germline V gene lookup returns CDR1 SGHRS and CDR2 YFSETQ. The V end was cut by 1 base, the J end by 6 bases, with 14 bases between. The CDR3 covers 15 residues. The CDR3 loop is CASSLFSGVANEQFF. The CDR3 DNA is TGCGCCAGCAGCTTGTTCTCCGGGGTAGCCAATGAGCAGTTCTTC.

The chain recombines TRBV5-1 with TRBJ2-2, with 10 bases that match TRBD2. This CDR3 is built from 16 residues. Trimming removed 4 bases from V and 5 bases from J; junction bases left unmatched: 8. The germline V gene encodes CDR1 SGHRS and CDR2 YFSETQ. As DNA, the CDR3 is TGCGCCAGCAGCCCCTGGGATAGCGGGAGGACCGGGGAGCTGTTTTTT. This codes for CASSPWDSGRTGELFF.

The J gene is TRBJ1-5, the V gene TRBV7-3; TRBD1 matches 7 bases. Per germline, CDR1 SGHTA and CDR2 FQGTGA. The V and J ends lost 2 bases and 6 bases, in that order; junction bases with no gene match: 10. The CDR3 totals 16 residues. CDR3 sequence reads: CASSLEVEQGCQPQHF. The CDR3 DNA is TGTGCCAGCAGCTTAGAAGTGGAACAGGGGTGTCAGCCCCAGCATTTT.

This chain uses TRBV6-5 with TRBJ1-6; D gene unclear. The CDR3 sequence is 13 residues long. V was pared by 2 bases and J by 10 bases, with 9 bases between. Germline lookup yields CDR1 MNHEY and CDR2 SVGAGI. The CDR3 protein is CASSYLEGSPLHF. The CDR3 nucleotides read TGTGCCAGCAGTTACCTAGAGGGCTCACCCCTCCACTTT.

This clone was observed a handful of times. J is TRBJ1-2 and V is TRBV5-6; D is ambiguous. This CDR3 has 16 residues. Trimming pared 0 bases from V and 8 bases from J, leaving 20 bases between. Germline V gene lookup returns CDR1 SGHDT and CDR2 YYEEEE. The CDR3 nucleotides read TGTGCCAGCAGCTTGGCACAGCACATTGACATTGGGGGCTACACCTTC. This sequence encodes CASSLAQHIDIGGYTF.

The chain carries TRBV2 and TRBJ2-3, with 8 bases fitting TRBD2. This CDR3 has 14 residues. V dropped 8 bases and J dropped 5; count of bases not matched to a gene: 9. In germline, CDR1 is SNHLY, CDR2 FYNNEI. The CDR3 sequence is CASERSGGQDTQYF. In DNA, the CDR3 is TGTGCCAGCGAAAGGAGCGGGGGTCAAGATACGCAGTATTTT. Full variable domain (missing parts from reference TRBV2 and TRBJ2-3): EPEVTQTPSHQVTQMGQEVILRCVPISNHLYFYWYRQILGQKVEFLVSFYNNEISEKSEIFDDQFSVERPDGSNFTLKIRSTKLEDSAMYFCASERSGGQDTQYFGPGTRLTVL.

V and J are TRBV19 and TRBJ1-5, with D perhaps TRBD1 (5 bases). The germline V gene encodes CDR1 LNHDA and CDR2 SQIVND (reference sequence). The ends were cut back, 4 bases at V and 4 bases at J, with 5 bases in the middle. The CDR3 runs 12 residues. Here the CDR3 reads CASSTGNQPQHF. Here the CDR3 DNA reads TGTGCCAGTAGTACAGGGAATCAGCCCCAGCATTTT.

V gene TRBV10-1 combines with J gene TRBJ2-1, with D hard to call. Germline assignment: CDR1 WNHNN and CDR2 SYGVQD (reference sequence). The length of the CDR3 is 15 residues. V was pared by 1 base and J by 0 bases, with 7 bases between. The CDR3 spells CASSEFASSYNEQFF. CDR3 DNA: TGCGCCAGCAGTGAGTTCGCCAGCTCCTACAATGAGCAGTTCTTC.

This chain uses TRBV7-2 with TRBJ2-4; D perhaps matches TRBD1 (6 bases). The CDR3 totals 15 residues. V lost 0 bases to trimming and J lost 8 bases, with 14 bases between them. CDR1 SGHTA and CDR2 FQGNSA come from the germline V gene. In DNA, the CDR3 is TGTGCCAGCAGCTTAGCGCTACAGGGAGTAGACATTCAGTACTTC. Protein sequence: CASSLALQGVDIQYF.

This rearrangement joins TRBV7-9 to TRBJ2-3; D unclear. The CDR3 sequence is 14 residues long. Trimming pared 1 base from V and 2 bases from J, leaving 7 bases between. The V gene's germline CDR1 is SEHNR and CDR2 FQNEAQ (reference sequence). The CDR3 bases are TGTGCCAGCAGCTTAGGGCAGCCCACAGATACGCAGTATTTT. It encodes CASSLGQPTDTQYF.

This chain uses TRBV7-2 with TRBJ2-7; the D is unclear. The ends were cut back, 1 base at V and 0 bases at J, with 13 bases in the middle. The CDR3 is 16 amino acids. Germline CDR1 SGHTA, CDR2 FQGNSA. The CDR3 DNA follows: TGTGCCAGCAGCTTAGTACTTGGCAGGCTCTCCTACGAGCAGTACTTC. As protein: CASSLVLGRLSYEQYF.

The CDR3 reads CASSLAGVPDGYEQYF. The CDR3, as DNA: TGTGCCAGCAGCCTAGCGGGAGTACCCGATGGCTACGAGCAGTACTTC. V usage is TRBV28 and J usage is TRBJ2-7; 10 bases agree with TRBD2. V lost 6 bases to trimming and J lost 3 bases; unmatched junction nucleotides: 11. CDR3 length: 16 amino acids. The germline gives CDR1 MDHEN, CDR2 SYDVKM. The whole variable domain, remainder taken from reference TRBV28 and TRBJ2-7, is DVKVTQSSRYLVKRTGEKVFLECVQDMDHENMFWYRQDPGLGLRLIYFSYDVKMKEKGDIPEGYSVSREKKERFSLILESASTNQTSMYLCASSLAGVPDGYEQYFGPGTRLTVT.

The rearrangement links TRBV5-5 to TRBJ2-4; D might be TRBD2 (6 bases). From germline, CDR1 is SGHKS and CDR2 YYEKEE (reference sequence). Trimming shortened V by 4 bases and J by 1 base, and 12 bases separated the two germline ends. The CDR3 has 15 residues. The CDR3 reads CASSTAGSAKNIQYF. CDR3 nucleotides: TGTGCCAGCAGCACCGCGGGATCGGCCAAAAACATTCAGTACTTC.

The CDR3 DNA sequence: TGTGCCAGTTGCCGGGACAGGGGCACAGATACGCAGTATTTT. This encodes CASCRDRGTDTQYF. The rearrangement uses TRBV6-1 and TRBJ2-3, with 9 bases identical to TRBD1. Germline CDR1 reads MNHNS; CDR2 reads SASEGT. The CDR3 covers 14 residues. V lost 9 bases, J lost 1 base, and 5 bases stayed unmatched.

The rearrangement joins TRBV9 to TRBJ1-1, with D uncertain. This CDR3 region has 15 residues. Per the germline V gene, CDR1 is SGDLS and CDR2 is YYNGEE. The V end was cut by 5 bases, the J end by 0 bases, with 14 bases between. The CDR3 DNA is TGTGCCAGCAGACTTGACGGGTCCATGAACACTGAAGCTTTCTTT. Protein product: CASRLDGSMNTEAFF.

This chain's CDR3 is CAISDLGDGAYEQYF. The CDR3 coding sequence is TGTGCCATCAGTGACCTCGGGGACGGGGCCTACGAGCAGTACTTC. The chain uses TRBV10-3 and TRBJ2-7; TRBD1 or TRBD2 may be the D gene (5 bases each). Germline-derived CDR1 and CDR2 are ENHRY and SYGVKD. The CDR3 contains 15 residues. Trimming shortened V by 3 bases and J by 2 bases, and 14 bases separated the two germline ends.

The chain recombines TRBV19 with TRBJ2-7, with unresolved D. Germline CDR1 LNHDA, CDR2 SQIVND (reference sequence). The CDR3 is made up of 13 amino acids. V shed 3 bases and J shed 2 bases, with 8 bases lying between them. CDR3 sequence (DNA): TGTGCCAGTAGTATGGGCAGAACCTACGAGCAGTACTTC. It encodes CASSMGRTYEQYF. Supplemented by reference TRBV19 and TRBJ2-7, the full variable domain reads DGGITQSPKYLFRKEGQNVTLSCEQNLNHDAMYWYRQDPGQGLRLIYYSQIVNDFQKGDIAEGYSVSREKKESFPLTVTSAQKNPTAFYLCASSMGRTYEQYFGPGTRLTVT.